The T cell receptor (beta chain) described here comes from a study of T cells in Graves' hyperthyroidism and ophthalmopathy. Germline values: CDR1 SGHNT, CDR2 YENEEA. V dropped 8 bases and J dropped 1 base, with 5 bases sitting between them. The length of the CDR3 is 11 residues. The CDR3 regions of TCR beta were amplified from RNA transcripts. HTBI primers were used for first-round RT-PCR of the TCR CDR3. TCRdb itself ran the multiplex PCR reads through MiXCR, one entry per CDR3 protein. This sample has about 290,000 distinct CDR3 sequences, with roughly 20% found just once. J is TRBJ1-1 and V is TRBV11-3; D uncertain. The sample consisted of blood. The receptor was derived from a man aged 50-59 years with Graves' ophthalmopathy. The CDR3 DNA is TGTGCCAGCTATACGAACACTGAAGCTTTCTTT. Residues: CASYTNTEAFF.